Below are 20 T cell receptor beta chains sequenced from a single sample in a study of cytomegalovirus exposure and HLA in healthy donors. TCRdb's copy holds only in-frame clones and misses some; the assay was immunoSEQ multiplex PCR. The sample carries some 140,000 clones, 70% to 90% recorded once. Sequences were obtained from PBMCs. These receptors originate from a woman aged 25 to 45 in good health and CMV-seronegative.

The chain links TRBV11-2 to TRBJ2-7; 8 nucleotides line up with TRBD1. The germline V gene encodes CDR1 SGHAT and CDR2 FQNNGV. The CDR3 totals 13 residues. The J segment lost 6 bases and the V segment lost 4 bases, leaving 5 bases of the junction unmatched. The CDR3 nucleotides read TGTGCCAGCAGCTCCGGACAGGGCAGCGAGCAGTACTTC. Protein: CASSSGQGSEQYF. The full variable domain, in which reference TRBV11-2 and TRBJ2-7 provide the parts outside the CDR3, is EAGVAQSPRYKIIEKRQSVAFWCNPISGHATLYWYQQILGQGPKLLIQFQNNGVVDDSQLPKDRFSAERLKGVDSTLKIQPAKLEDSAVYLCASSSGQGSEQYFGPGTRLTVT.

The chain uses TRBV28 and TRBJ1-2; TRBD1 might be the D (6 bases). The V gene's germline CDR1 is MDHEN and CDR2 SYDVKM. The CDR3 consists of 15 residues. V lost 5 bases and J lost 4, with 17 bases in between. CDR3 in amino acids: CASSPPDSRGYGYTF. The CDR3, as DNA: TGTGCCAGCAGTCCCCCGGACAGTCGGGGCTATGGCTACACCTTC.

This chain connects TRBV7-8 to TRBJ2-2; 7 bases are a match to TRBD1. CDR1 and CDR2 (germline): SGHVS, FQNEAQ. The trim removed 5 bases at V and 0 bases at J, leaving 21 bases unmatched. CDR3 length: 21 residues. CDR3: CASSRTFYPADRNPNTGELFF. The CDR3 coding sequence is TGTGCCAGCAGCCGAACCTTCTACCCGGCGGACAGGAACCCGAACACCGGGGAGCTGTTTTTT.

In its sample, this clone was seen once. The J gene is TRBJ2-5, the V gene TRBV10-3; 10 bases line up with TRBD1. The germline CDR1 and CDR2 sequences are ENHRY and SYGVKD. V shed 6 bases, J shed 5 bases, and the junction held 9 bases outside the gene matches. The CDR3 totals 15 residues. CDR3 nucleotides: TGTGCCATCAGCCCCGGGACAGGGGTTGGGGAGACCCAGTACTTC. Translated, it gives CAISPGTGVGETQYF.

In the case of this clone: Other DNA sequences in this specimen translate into the identical CDR3. The rearrangement links TRBV5-1 to TRBJ1-1; no reliable D call. Germline-derived CDR1 and CDR2 are SGHRS and YFSETQ. Trimming took off 2 bases at V and 1 base at J, with 3 bases between the two ends. The CDR3 length is 12 residues. The CDR3 region is CASSFSNTEAFF. CDR3 nucleotide sequence: TGCGCCAGCAGCTTCTCGAACACTGAAGCTTTCTTT. Combining the CDR3 with reference TRBV5-1 and TRBJ1-1 gives the whole variable domain KAGVTQTPRYLIKTRGQQVTLSCSPISGHRSVSWYQQTPGQGLQFLFEYFSETQRNKGNFPGRFSGRQFSNSRSEMNVSTLELGDSALYLCASSFSNTEAFFGQGTRLTVV.

The genes are TRBV2 and TRBJ2-5; D perhaps matches TRBD2 (6 bases). With 4 bases removed from V and 1 base from J, the gap between germline ends came to 13 bases. Germline V gene lookup returns CDR1 SNHLY and CDR2 FYNNEI. This CDR3 spans 15 amino acids. The DNA for the CDR3 is TGTGCCAGCAGTGGTTTACAGCGGGCCCAAGAGACCCAGTACTTC. It is translated as CASSGLQRAQETQYF.

The genes are TRBV9 and TRBJ2-3; D ambiguous. The length of the CDR3 is 14 residues. CDR1 is SGDLS and CDR2 is YYNGEE in the germline V gene. V was trimmed by 1 base and J by 0 bases, leaving 6 bases between them. CDR3 DNA: TGTGCCAGCAGCGTATCAACTAGCACAGATACGCAGTATTTT. Translation gives CASSVSTSTDTQYF.

The genes are TRBV18 and TRBJ2-2; D is unresolved. The CDR3 length is 16 residues. Germline-derived CDR1 and CDR2 are KGHSH and LQKENI. Trimming removed 3 bases from V and 0 bases from J, with 11 bases in between. The CDR3 DNA is TGTGCCAGCTCACCGCAGGCCCCCGCGAACACCGGGGAGCTGTTTTTT. It codes for CASSPQAPANTGELFF.

The V and J genes are TRBV5-6 and TRBJ1-6; the D gene is possibly TRBD1 (6 bases). Trimming took 1 base from V and 9 from J, leaving 11 bases between them. This CDR3 has 14 amino acids. Germline V gene data show CDR1 as SGHDT and CDR2 as YYEEEE. The CDR3 DNA reads TGTGCCAGCAGCTTGCTTGCAGGGGCTTCACCCCTCCACTTT. Translated: CASSLLAGASPLHF.

This clone was counted a single time. This chain uses TRBV5-1 with TRBJ1-4; possible D gene TRBD1, 5 bases. The CDR3 spans 15 residues. Per the germline V gene, CDR1 is SGHRS and CDR2 is YFSETQ. V gave up 2 bases and J gave up 2 bases, with 10 bases separating them. For the CDR3, the DNA is TGCGCCAGCAGCTTACGGGGGACGACTAATGAAAAACTGTTTTTT. Residues: CASSLRGTTNEKLFF.

The chain combines TRBV2 with TRBJ2-3; D ambiguous. V dropped 4 bases and J dropped 2 bases, with 7 bases sitting between them. CDR1 is SNHLY and CDR2 is FYNNEI in the germline V gene. This CDR3 is 13 amino acids long. The chain's CDR3 is CASSVRTTDTQYF. The CDR3 bases are TGTGCCAGCAGTGTGAGAACCACAGATACGCAGTATTTT. Full variable domain (remainder filled in from reference TRBV2 and TRBJ2-3): EPEVTQTPSHQVTQMGQEVILRCVPISNHLYFYWYRQILGQKVEFLVSFYNNEISEKSEIFDDQFSVERPDGSNFTLKIRSTKLEDSAMYFCASSVRTTDTQYFGPGTRLTVL.

This clone showed up just once. The chain joins TRBV27 to TRBJ1-6; perhaps TRBD1 as D (6 bases). Trimming stripped 7 bases from V and 6 bases from J, with 16 bases between. This CDR3 region has 15 residues. The V gene's germline CDR1 is MNHEY and CDR2 SMNVEV (reference sequence). CDR3 amino acids: CASTLGGATNSPLHF. CDR3 sequence (DNA): TGTGCCAGCACCCTAGGGGGGGCGACTAATTCACCCCTCCACTTT.

The chain couples TRBV6-1 to TRBJ1-2; 12 bases map to TRBD1. Germline V lookup: CDR1 MNHNS, CDR2 SASEGT. The V and J ends lost 2 bases and 8 bases, in that order; junction bases with no gene match: 6. This CDR3 region has 15 residues. The CDR3 is CASSEPGQGAGGYTF. The CDR3 DNA is TGTGCCAGCAGTGAACCGGGACAGGGGGCGGGGGGCTACACCTTC.

The table lists this clone with a few counts. The chain links TRBV15 to TRBJ1-3, with 8 bases that match TRBD1. Germline values: CDR1 LNHNV, CDR2 YYDKDF (reference sequence). V trimming: 3 bases; J trimming: 0 bases; junction bases outside the gene matches: 4. The CDR3 consists of 16 residues. The CDR3 here is CATSRGQESSGNTIYF. The CDR3 DNA reads TGTGCCACCAGCAGGGGACAGGAGAGCTCTGGAAACACCATATATTTT.

This clone came up once. J is TRBJ1-5 and V is TRBV5-6; TRBD1 aligns across 10 bases. The CDR3 sequence is 15 residues long. Per germline, CDR1 SGHDT and CDR2 YYEEEE. The V segment lost 2 bases and the J segment 5 bases; nucleotides outside the gene matches: 4. The CDR3 DNA reads as TGTGCCAGCAGCTTCGGGACAGGGGCTTATCAGCCCCAGCATTTT. It encodes CASSFGTGAYQPQHF.

The chain is built from TRBV2 and TRBJ1-6; a possible D gene is TRBD1 (5 bases). Germline V gives CDR1 SNHLY, CDR2 FYNNEI. The V end lost 7 bases, the J end lost 7 bases, and 17 bases lay between the germline ends. There are 15 residues in the CDR3. The CDR3 bases are TGTGCCAGCACCGCGGGGGGGGACTACAATTCACCCCTCCACTTT. Residues: CASTAGGDYNSPLHF.

The J gene is TRBJ2-5, the V gene TRBV29-1, with a weak D call TRBD2 (5 bases). The CDR3 totals 13 residues. Germline V CDR1 and CDR2: SQVTM, ANQGSEA. The V gene lost 5 bases and the J gene lost 4 bases, with 14 bases spanning the gap. The CDR3 is CSVLRGKGETQYF. The DNA of the CDR3 is TGCAGCGTTTTGAGAGGGAAAGGAGAGACCCAGTACTTC.

The chain links TRBV6-6 to TRBJ2-3; 11 nucleotides line up with TRBD2. Looked up from germline, CDR1 is MNHNY and CDR2 is SVGAGI (reference sequence). J gave up 4 bases and V 4 bases, and 7 bases lay outside the gene matches. The CDR3 is made up of 16 amino acids. CDR3 sequence (DNA): TGTGCCAGCAGTTTAGCGGGGGGGCCCCTAGCAGATACGCAGTATTTT. Its protein product is CASSLAGGPLADTQYF.

This rearrangement joins TRBV7-3 to TRBJ2-6; D is undetermined. Trimming took 5 bases from V and 4 from J, leaving 9 bases between them. CDR1 SGHTA and CDR2 FQGTGA come from the germline V gene. The CDR3 is 14 residues long. The CDR3 nucleotides are TGTGCCAGCAGCCAAAGCAGGGGGGCCAACGTCCTGACTTTC. Translation gives CASSQSRGANVLTF.

This sequence joins TRBV5-6 and TRBJ1-3, with D possibly being TRBD1 (5 bases). Trimming removed 0 bases from V and 7 bases from J, with 14 bases in between. CDR3 size: 15 residues. Germline values: CDR1 SGHDT, CDR2 YYEEEE. The CDR3 protein is CASSLEGRVANTIYF. CDR3 coding DNA: TGTGCCAGCAGCTTGGAGGGCAGGGTGGCGAACACCATATATTTT.